These 8 T cell receptor beta chains originate from one sample sequenced in a study of T cell responses to AZD1222 COVID-19 vaccine. The repertoire was sequenced with immunoSEQ multiplex PCR; TCRdb's copy has only in-frame clones and lacks some. Here the sample spans under 200,000 clones, approximately 88% being singletons. Here the sequenced sample was peripheral blood, taken 28 days after the second AZD1222 dose. These receptors were collected from an adult who received the AZD1222 COVID-19 vaccine.

This clone has only one observation. One end of the junction varies from germline; a read error may be responsible. The chain has TRBV27 and TRBJ2-7; D perhaps matches TRBD1 (5 bases). The CDR3 runs to 16 residues. Germline CDR1 is MNHEY and CDR2 is SMNVEV (reference sequence). The CDR3 DNA follows: TGTGCCAGCAGTTCATACGGTGGGGCGACCGTCTACGGGCAGTACTTC. Protein product: CASSSYGGATVYGQYF.

The chain joins TRBV11-2 to TRBJ1-2; D gene ambiguous. The germline V and J ends were trimmed by 0 bases and 8 bases, with 13 bases remaining between them. This CDR3 has 14 amino acids. Germline CDR1 is SGHAT and CDR2 is FQNNGV. CDR3 sequence reads: CASSLDQGRGGYTF. DNA of the CDR3: TGTGCCAGCAGCTTAGATCAAGGACGGGGAGGCTACACCTTC.

The chain couples TRBV6-5 to TRBJ2-7; tentative D call: TRBD1 (5 bases). Per the germline V gene, CDR1 is MNHEY and CDR2 is SVGAGI. V lost 5 bases, J lost 6 bases, and 8 bases lay in between. The CDR3 has 11 amino acids. CDR3 DNA: TGTGCCAGCAGTCAGGGTCTCGAGCAGTACTTC. Translated, it gives CASSQGLEQYF.

The CDR3 DNA sequence: TGTGCCAGCAAGGTTGAACAGGGGGCAAAATCACCCCTCCACTTT. Translation gives CASKVEQGAKSPLHF. The J gene is TRBJ1-6, the V gene TRBV5-4; 9 bases are shared with TRBD1. Germline CDR1 is SGHNT and CDR2 is YYREEE (reference sequence). The CDR3 has 15 residues. After removal of 6 bases from V and 10 bases from J, the junction contained 11 bases not matched to a gene.

V and J are TRBV6-5 and TRBJ2-1; D remains unclear. Germline V gene sequence: CDR1 MNHEY, CDR2 SVGAGI. Trimming shortened V by 10 bases and J by 4 bases, and 14 bases separated the two germline ends. This CDR3 has 13 residues. The CDR3 loop reads CATAKEVYNEQFF. The CDR3 DNA follows: TGTGCCACGGCAAAGGAAGTTTACAATGAGCAGTTCTTC.

This clone is a singleton in its sample. This chain joins TRBV29-1 and TRBJ2-2; TRBD2 might be the D (6 bases). Trimming removed 4 bases from V and 0 bases from J, with 12 bases in between. Germline V lookup: CDR1 SQVTM, CDR2 ANQGSEA. The CDR3 spans 15 residues. In DNA form, the CDR3 reads TGCAGCGTTGCCCGCGGCGGGGCGAACACCGGGGAGCTGTTTTTT. This codes for CSVARGGANTGELFF.

This chain connects TRBV4-1 to TRBJ2-7; D could derive from TRBD1 or TRBD2 (5 bases each). The CDR3 spans 15 residues. Germline V gene lookup returns CDR1 MGHRA and CDR2 YSYEKL. Trimming removed 0 bases from V and 4 bases from J, with 13 bases in between. The CDR3 protein is CASSQEGLARYEQYF. CDR3 in DNA: TGCGCCAGCAGCCAAGAGGGGCTAGCTAGGTACGAGCAGTACTTC.

This chain links TRBV10-3 with TRBJ2-3; D is undetermined. The germline gives CDR1 ENHRY, CDR2 SYGVKD. The CDR3 has 11 residues. Trimming left V 4 bases short and J 6 bases short, with 5 bases between. CDR3 coding DNA: TGTGCCATCAGTGCCCCCGATACGCAGTATTTT. Translation gives CAISAPDTQYF.